This entry concerns a single TCR beta chain. As yet, its antigen is unknown. The data are from a study of cytomegalovirus exposure and HLA in healthy donors. Turning to the study itself: Earlier, 95 million to 120 million unique TCR beta sequences were recovered from approximately 200 million T cells by an analysis. General study results and limits: In a later analysis, productive TCRs from donors in an Asian-associated ancestry cluster reportedly carried fewer N-insertions than the cohort mean.

CDR3 length equals 18 residues. Germline V CDR1 and CDR2: SGHAT, FQNNGV. Trimming at V came to 5 bases and at J to 2 bases, leaving 9 bases not matched to a gene. The study ran its PCR with 60 Vbeta and 13 Jbeta primers. The assay was immunoSEQ multiplex PCR, and TCRdb's table has in-frame clones only and misses some. The data show roughly 190,000 clones, with 81% seen just once and 1.5% to 2% held by the top ten. The chain employs TRBV11-2 and TRBJ2-6; 10 bases match TRBD2. Sequences were obtained from PBMCs. The sequence was collected from a young man in good health and CMV-seronegative. The CDR3 here is CASSPKAGGPTGANVLTF. The CDR3 DNA follows: TGTGCCAGCAGCCCCAAAGCGGGGGGGCCGACTGGGGCCAACGTCCTGACTTTC.